The sequence of this TCR beta chain was determined in a study of early T cells in non-severe SARS-CoV-2 infection (dated by TCRdb to the early 2020s). Regarding the research as a whole: Bulk RNA from unsorted whole blood was used for TCR sequencing, so alpha and beta chains could not be paired.

Results and caveats for the whole study, not just this receptor: Matching against VDJdb was skewed toward anti-spike CD8 responses, likely underestimated virus-specific expansions, and missed private and CD4 specificities.

CDR3 length: 14 amino acids, cysteine to phenylalanine. The DNA shown is the 42-base CDR3, in frame from base 1. Germline trimming amounts to 4 bases on V and 3 bases on J, with 2 as the count of junction bases outside the gene matches. There are a few counts of this clonotype. Its recognized antigen is unknown. Per-base quality was not reported, and no clone a single base away is much larger than it. Libraries were prepared through 5' RACE. Sequencer: NextSeq 500. In the TCR library protocol, unique molecular identifiers were attached to individual cDNA molecules to correct for PCR bias and sequencing error. Sequencing covered both TCR alpha and beta chains, and within each sample the abundances of alpha and beta sequences were tightly co-correlated. In the authors' own workflow: Decombinator V4 was used to annotate TCR sequences for V gene, J gene and CDR3. Expanded TCRs were defined as changing significantly between any two time points under a Poisson model with p below 0.0001. TCR abundances were normalised to the total number of TCRs sequenced in each sample and reported as counts per million. TRAV1-2 paired with TRAJ12, TRAJ20 or TRAJ33 defined MAIT TCRs, while TRAV10 paired with TRAJ18 defined iNKT TCRs. VDJdb, accessed 1 November 2021, was searched for CMV, EBV and SARS-CoV-2 annotated TCRs, with TCRs annotated for multiple antigens excluded. TCRdb cleaned the public reads at Q25 with fastp, built clones with MiXCR and kept in-frame beta chains. A single entry per CDR3 protein holds the most common genes and DNA from its merged rows. TCRdb's processing, not the study's, gives the V and J calls here. The sample table holds tens of thousands of distinct CDR3 sequences, of which about 6.5% were seen once. The ten largest clones capture more than 20% of the sample.

Set within a cohort of healthcare workers in London, UK, this nested case-control study involved weekly PCR testing of nasopharyngeal swabs along with blood sampling. Healthcare workers were recruited during the week of the UK lockdown, between 23 and 31 March 2020, and followed weekly for up to about 15 weeks. This receptor was taken from an adult who was a healthcare worker with PCR-confirmed SARS-CoV-2 infection or an uninfected control (not recorded which). The chain was built from TRBV12-3 or TRBV12-4 and TRBJ2-7; 11 central bases correspond to TRBD2. Here the sequenced sample was whole blood, taken at baseline. The DNA reads TGTGCCAGCAGTTCCGGACTAGCGGGCTACGAGCAGTACTTC. It codes for CASSSGLAGYEQYF.